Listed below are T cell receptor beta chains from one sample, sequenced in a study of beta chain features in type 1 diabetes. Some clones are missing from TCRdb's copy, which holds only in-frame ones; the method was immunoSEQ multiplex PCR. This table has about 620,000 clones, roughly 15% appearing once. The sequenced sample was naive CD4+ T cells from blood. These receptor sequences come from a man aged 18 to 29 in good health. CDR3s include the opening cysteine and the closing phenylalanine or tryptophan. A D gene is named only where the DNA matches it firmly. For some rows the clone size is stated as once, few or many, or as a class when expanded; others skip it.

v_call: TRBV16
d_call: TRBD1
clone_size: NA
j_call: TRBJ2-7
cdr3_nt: TGTGCCAGCAGCCACCGGGACAGATACGAGCAGTACTTC
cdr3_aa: CASSHRDRYEQYF

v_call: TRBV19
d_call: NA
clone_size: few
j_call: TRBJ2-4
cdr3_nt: TGTGCCAGTAGTATTTCAGTTCTAGCCAAAAACATTCAGTACTTC
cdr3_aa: CASSISVLAKNIQYF

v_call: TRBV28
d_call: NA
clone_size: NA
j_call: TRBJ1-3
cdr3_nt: TGTGCCAGCTTTCAAGTGGGCCTCCACTCTGGAAACACCATATATTTT
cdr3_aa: CASFQVGLHSGNTIYF

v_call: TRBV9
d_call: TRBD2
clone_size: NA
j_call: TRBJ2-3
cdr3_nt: TGTGCCAGCAGCGTAGACAGCGGGGGGGGCACAGATACGCAGTATTTT
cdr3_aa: CASSVDSGGGTDTQYF

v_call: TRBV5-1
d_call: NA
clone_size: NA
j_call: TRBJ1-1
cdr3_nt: TGCGCCAGCAGCATGCAGGGGAGCACTGAAGCTTTCTTT
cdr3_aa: CASSMQGSTEAFF

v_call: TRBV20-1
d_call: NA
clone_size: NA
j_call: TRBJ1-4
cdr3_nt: TGCAGTGGACAGTATAATGAAAAACTGTTTTTT
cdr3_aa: CSGQYNEKLFF

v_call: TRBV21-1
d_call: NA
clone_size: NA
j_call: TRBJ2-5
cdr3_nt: TGTGCCAGCAGCAAAGAAATGTGGGACAGGGAGGAAGAGACCCAGTACTTC
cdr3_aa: CASSKEMWDREEETQYF

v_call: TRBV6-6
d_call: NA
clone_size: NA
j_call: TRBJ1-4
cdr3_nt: TGTGCCAGCAGTCCCGGACGGGCTAAAAATGAAAAACTGTTTTTT
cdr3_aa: CASSPGRAKNEKLFF

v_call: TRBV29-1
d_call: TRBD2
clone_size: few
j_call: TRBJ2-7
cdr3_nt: TGCAGCGTTGGCCCCAAATCCCCTTTGGGGACTAGCGGGAGGCCGCCCTACGAGCAGTACTTC
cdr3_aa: CSVGPKSPLGTSGRPPYEQYF

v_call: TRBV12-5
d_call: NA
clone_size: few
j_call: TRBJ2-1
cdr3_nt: TGTGCTAGTGGTTTGCAGGGGTCCGGCGATGAGCAGTTCTTC
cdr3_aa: CASGLQGSGDEQFF

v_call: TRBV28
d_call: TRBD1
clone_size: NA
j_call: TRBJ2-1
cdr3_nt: TGTGCCAGCACCCGGTGGGGGACAGGCTACAATGAGCAGTTCTTC
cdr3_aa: CASTRWGTGYNEQFF